The rows below give T cell receptor beta chains drawn from one sample of a study of neurological immune-mediated disorders. Each CDR3 protein gets one entry after TCRdb re-called the 5' RACE reads with MiXCR. The sample records roughly 36,000 distinct CDR3 sequences, 12% to 15% being singletons. Sequenced input: PBMCs. All receptors come from a woman between 45 and 65 years old with HTLV-1-associated myelopathy (HAM/TSP). CDR3s include the opening cysteine and the closing phenylalanine or tryptophan. D genes are given only for firm matches. Size tells how often a clone was seen (once, few, many) or the class of an expanded clone, and some rows leave it out.

abundance,j_gene,v_gene,d_gene,CDR3nt,CDR3aa
many,TRBJ1-1,TRBV2,NA,TGTGCCAGCACCGATTTCGAGCCTGAAGCTTTCTTT,CASTDFEPEAFF
few,TRBJ2-1,TRBV3-1,TRBD2,TGTGCCAGCAGCCGCCGACTGATAGCGGGGGGGCCACATGAGCAGTTCTTC,CASSRRLIAGGPHEQFF
NA,TRBJ1-1,TRBV5-1,NA,TGCGCCAGCAGCTTAGGAGGGGTAAGCCGCATGAACACTGAAGCTTTCTTT,CASSLGGVSRMNTEAFF
NA,TRBJ2-3,TRBV10-3,TRBD2,TGTGCCAGCCGTAGGAGCGGGGACACAGATACGCAGTATTTT,CASRRSGDTDTQYF
many,TRBJ1-2,TRBV4-3,NA,TGCGCCAGCAGCCAAGATTTAGGAACGAACTATGGCTACACCTTC,CASSQDLGTNYGYTF
many,TRBJ2-7,TRBV20-1,NA,TGCAGTGCTAATCAGGGCTGGGAGCAGTACTTC,CSANQGWEQYF
many,TRBJ2-5,TRBV6-2/TRBV6-3,NA,TGTGCCAGCAGCCCTCGATACGAATCGAACGAGCAAGAGACCCAGTACTTC,CASSPRYESNEQETQYF
many,TRBJ1-3,TRBV12-3/TRBV12-4,NA,TGTGCCAGCAGTTTGGACAGCTACTCTGGAAACACCATATATTTT,CASSLDSYSGNTIYF
many,TRBJ2-5,TRBV5-5,TRBD2,TGTGCCAGCAGCTCCCGTCTGACTAGCGGGGGCCCCGGGTCCCAGTACTTC,CASSSRLTSGGPGSQYF
many,TRBJ2-5,TRBV2,NA,TGTGCCAGCAGTGAAGGAATGCTCAGTGGGGGCGGTGAGACCCAGTACTTC,CASSEGMLSGGGETQYF
medium-sized,TRBJ1-1,TRBV10-3,NA,TGTGCCATCACCCAACGGGGGGCGGACACTGAAGCTTTCTTT,CAITQRGADTEAFF
many,TRBJ1-1,TRBV12-3/TRBV12-4,NA,TGTGCCAGCAGTTCAGGACTGAACACTGAAGCTTTCTTT,CASSSGLNTEAFF
many,TRBJ1-2,TRBV18,NA,TGTGCCAGCTCACCAATATTTGGTTCAGATGGCTACACCTTC,CASSPIFGSDGYTF
many,TRBJ1-2,TRBV5-5,NA,TGTGCCAGCAGCCTGGGTCCATCAACAGGCTACACCTTC,CASSLGPSTGYTF
many,TRBJ1-2,TRBV7-2,NA,TGTGCCAGCACCTTATTCTCTGGCTACACCTTC,CASTLFSGYTF
many,TRBJ2-7,TRBV25-1,NA,TGTGCCAGCAGTGAACTGACCAAGGGCCGCGGCGAGCAGTACTTC,CASSELTKGRGEQYF
NA,TRBJ2-1,TRBV6-2/TRBV6-3,NA,TGTGCCAGCAGTGGGCGGCAGGCCAGCGCCTACAATGAGCAGTTCTTC,CASSGRQASAYNEQFF
many,TRBJ1-3,TRBV27,TRBD1,TGTGCCAGCAGTCCACAGGGGGCAAATGGAAACACCATATATTTT,CASSPQGANGNTIYF
once,TRBJ2-3,TRBV7-2,NA,TGTGCCAGCAGCCAATCGAGGGGCGCAGATACGCAGTATTTT,CASSQSRGADTQYF
few,TRBJ2-7,TRBV6-1,TRBD1,TGTGCCAGCAGTGAGGGACAGACCTACGAGCAGTACTTC,CASSEGQTYEQYF
many,TRBJ2-7,TRBV4-3,NA,TGCGCCAGCAGCCACTCCTCTCGACCGGCCCTAATCGGTAGCGAGCAGTACTTC,CASSHSSRPALIGSEQYF
many,TRBJ2-2,TRBV19,NA,TGTGCCAGTATCCTAGGCCAGGGCGAAGGGGAGCTGTTTTTT,CASILGQGEGELFF
many,TRBJ2-5,TRBV13,NA,TGTGCCAGCAGCCCCCCGACTGTGCCAAGGACCCAGTACTTC,CASSPPTVPRTQYF
NA,TRBJ2-5,TRBV3-1,NA,TGTGCCAGCAGCCAATCCCAGGGGAGGGTTCGGACCCAGTACTTC,CASSQSQGRVRTQYF
many,TRBJ1-1,TRBV5-1,TRBD1,TGCGCCAGCAGCTTGCGACAGGGGGTGGTGGCTTTCTTT,CASSLRQGVVAFF
many,TRBJ2-7,TRBV2,NA,TGTGCCAGCAGTGGGAGTCTGGGGCAGGGGTCCTACGAGCAGTACTTC,CASSGSLGQGSYEQYF
many,TRBJ2-1,TRBV9,NA,TGTGCCAGCAGCGTAGAGGGCGCAACCTACAATGAGCAGTTCTTC,CASSVEGATYNEQFF
many,TRBJ1-1,TRBV12-3/TRBV12-4,NA,TGTGCCAGCAGTTTATTGGGCAGGGCGGGGACTGAAGCTTTCTTT,CASSLLGRAGTEAFF
NA,TRBJ2-7,TRBV7-8,NA,TGTGCCAGCAGCTTAGTAGGGAGCTCCTACGAGCAGTACTTC,CASSLVGSSYEQYF
many,TRBJ1-3,TRBV15,NA,TGTGCCACCAGCAGAGATCGGGGGAACTCTGGAAACACCATATATTTT,CATSRDRGNSGNTIYF
NA,TRBJ1-1,TRBV7-2,TRBD1,TGTGCCAGCGCACCAGGGGGATTGGGCACTGAAGCTTTCTTT,CASAPGGLGTEAFF
NA,TRBJ2-2,TRBV5-5,TRBD1,TGTGCCAGCACCTACCCCACAGGGGGCGAAGACACCGTGGAGCTGTTTTTT,CASTYPTGGEDTVELFF
many,TRBJ2-7,TRBV20-1,NA,TGCAGTGCTAGAGATTCCCCAGTCGGAGAGCAGTACTTC,CSARDSPVGEQYF
many,TRBJ1-2,TRBV7-2,TRBD1,TGTGCCAGCAGCTCACCGGGACAGGGGGCGCGAGGCTATGGCTACACCTTC,CASSSPGQGARGYGYTF
many,TRBJ2-1,TRBV5-1,TRBD2,TGCGCCAGCAGCAAGGGAGCGGGGGGGCTCAATGAGCAGTTCTTC,CASSKGAGGLNEQFF
many,TRBJ1-1,TRBV5-1,NA,TGCGCCAGCAGCTGGTATACTCAGAACACTGAAGCTTTCTTT,CASSWYTQNTEAFF
many,TRBJ1-2,TRBV10-3,NA,TGTGCCATCAGTGAGTCACGGGAGGACAACTATGGCTACACCTTC,CAISESREDNYGYTF
many,TRBJ1-4,TRBV6-6,NA,TGTGCCAGCAGTCCCACGGGCTCTAATGAAAAACTGTTTTTT,CASSPTGSNEKLFF
medium-sized,TRBJ1-1,TRBV5-1,TRBD1,TGCGCCAGCTTTCTTGATGGTGGACAGGGGCGTGAAGCTTTCTTT,CASFLDGGQGREAFF
many,TRBJ1-4,TRBV7-2,NA,TGTGCCAGCAGCACCCGAGAGAACGAAAAACTGTTTTTT,CASSTRENEKLFF
many,TRBJ2-5,TRBV6-1,TRBD1,TGTGCCAGCAGTAGGAACAGGGGGCTAGGGTGGGAGACCCAGTACTTC,CASSRNRGLGWETQYF
few,TRBJ1-3,TRBV6-6,NA,TGTGCCAGCAGTTACGGAACACCCTCTGGAAACACCATATATTTT,CASSYGTPSGNTIYF
many,TRBJ1-1,TRBV7-9,TRBD1,TGTGCCAGCAGCCGCTGGACAGGAGGGATCACTGAAGCTTTCTTT,CASSRWTGGITEAFF
many,TRBJ1-1,TRBV6-2/TRBV6-3,NA,TGTGCCAGCTCTTTTACAGGAAGTACTGAAGCTTTCTTT,CASSFTGSTEAFF
many,TRBJ1-6,TRBV11-2,NA,TGTGCCAGCAGCTTAGATCAGGTTTCGGGGGGCCGGTCACCCCTCCACTTT,CASSLDQVSGGRSPLHF
once,TRBJ2-2,TRBV12-3/TRBV12-4,TRBD2,TGTGCCAGCAGTGACCGACTAGCGGGAGTCTCCGGGGAGCTGTTTTTT,CASSDRLAGVSGELFF
many,TRBJ2-1,TRBV7-2,NA,TGTGCCAGCAGCTTAGGGGGCGGGAAAAATGAGCAGTTCTTC,CASSLGGGKNEQFF
many,TRBJ2-3,TRBV2,TRBD2,TGTGCCAGCAGTGGTCGGTCTAGCGGGGGATTAACAGATACGCAGTATTTT,CASSGRSSGGLTDTQYF
many,TRBJ2-2,TRBV5-1,NA,TGCGCCAGCAGCTTGGTTATTGGGAACACCGGGGAGCTGTTTTTT,CASSLVIGNTGELFF
many,TRBJ2-5,TRBV15,TRBD2,TGTGCCACCAGCAGAGATGGCCCTAGACTAGCGGGGGGGTCACAAGAGACCCAGTACTTC,CATSRDGPRLAGGSQETQYF
many,TRBJ2-5,TRBV5-1,NA,TGCGCCAGCAGCAAGGGGGACAACAAGGAGACCCAGTACTTC,CASSKGDNKETQYF